This paragraph covers one TCR beta chain sequence. Its specificity is not known. The data belong to a study of cytomegalovirus exposure and HLA in healthy donors. PCR was performed using 60 Vbeta and 13 Jbeta primers. Authors' analysis steps: Unique TCR beta chains totaled some 78 million in a later count, with around 11 million of them shared. The method was immunoSEQ multiplex PCR; TCRdb's version includes in-frame clones alone and lacks a portion of them. V and J calls and clone size follow that table, whereas D and trimming were derived from the DNA. The sample carries approximately 280,000 clones, 70% to 90% recorded once. General study results and limits: Later work showed greater clonal expansion in HLA-associated TCR beta chains than in equally common others. Most TCR sequences showed up rarely, but some public TCRs showed up in many donors. Previously analyzed data showed that most TCR beta V segments were productive at a frequency of about 87% or about 30%.

V was shortened by 1 base and J by 3 bases, with 11 bases between the two germline ends. Germline CDR1 reads SGHTS; CDR2 reads YDEGEE. CDR3 size: 14 residues. This clonotype was sampled from a woman aged 18-30 years in good health and CMV-seronegative. The chain carries TRBV5-8 and TRBJ2-7; D might be TRBD1 (5 bases). Sequencing was carried out using PBMCs. The CDR3 DNA is TGTGCCAGCAGCTTGAGGGGTGCCCTCTACGAGCAGTACTTC. It yields the protein CASSLRGALYEQYF. Together with reference TRBV5-8 and TRBJ2-7, the CDR3 gives the full variable domain: EAGVTQSPTHLIKTRGQQATLRCSPISGHTSVYWYQQALGLGLQFLLWYDEGEERNRGNFPPRFSGRQFPNYSSELNVNALELEDSALYLCASSLRGALYEQYFGPGTRLTVT.